These 32 T cell receptor beta chains originate from one sample sequenced in a study of shared clonotypes between healthy human individuals. TCRdb keeps only in-frame clones here, not all; method: immunoSEQ multiplex PCR. This sample has about 1.1 million clones, with approximately 80% found just once. The sample was memory CD4+ T cells from PBMCs. Subset in this sample: CD45RA-negative fraction. The receptors derive from a man between 18 and 35 years old in good health. Some clones in this sample may be carry-over from other donors' samples.

The chain joins TRBV2 to TRBJ1-2, with D unclear. Looked up from germline, CDR1 is SNHLY and CDR2 is FYNNEI. The CDR3 contains 15 residues. V lost 8 bases, J lost 10 bases, and 26 bases lay in between. The CDR3 loop reads CASPGAGGSELDYTF. As DNA, the CDR3 is TGTGCCAGCCCCGGTGCCGGAGGGTCTGAATTGGACTACACCTTC.

The rearrangement links TRBV5-1 to TRBJ2-7; TRBD2 might be the D (5 bases). Trimming left V 0 bases short and J 4 bases short, with 11 bases between. Per germline, CDR1 SGHRS and CDR2 YFSETQ. The CDR3 extends over 14 amino acids. In DNA form, the CDR3 reads TGCGCCAGCAGCTTGGCTCGGGGTGCGTACGAGCAGTACTTC. This encodes CASSLARGAYEQYF.

This rearrangement joins TRBV18 to TRBJ2-5; D is possibly TRBD1 or TRBD2 (5 bases each). Germline V gene lookup returns CDR1 KGHSH and CDR2 LQKENI. With 4 bases removed from V and 3 bases from J, the gap between germline ends came to 12 bases. CDR3 length: 14 amino acids. As DNA, the CDR3 is TGTGCCAGCTCACGGGACGTACGAAAAGAGACCCAGTACTTC. Protein: CASSRDVRKETQYF. The whole variable domain, remainder taken from reference TRBV18 and TRBJ2-5, is NAGVMQNPRHLVRRRGQEARLRCSPMKGHSHVYWYRQLPEEGLKFMVYLQKENIIDESGMPKERFSAEFPKEGPSILRIQQVVRGDSAAYFCASSRDVRKETQYFGPGTRLLVL.

This clone was found a few times. The chain joins TRBV2 to TRBJ1-5, with a possible D match to TRBD1 (5 bases). Trimming cost V 3 bases and J 3 bases, with 9 bases left between them. The CDR3 is 14 residues long. CDR1 and CDR2 from the germline V gene are SNHLY and FYNNEI. For the CDR3, the DNA is TGTGCCAGCAGTGACCGGGGCCACAATCAGCCCCAGCATTTT. Protein sequence: CASSDRGHNQPQHF.

This chain uses TRBV19 with TRBJ2-1, with D possibly being TRBD1 (5 bases). V lost 5 bases to trimming and J lost 5 bases, with 10 bases between them. From germline, CDR1 is LNHDA and CDR2 SQIVND (reference sequence). CDR3 length: 13 residues. Here the CDR3 reads CASSRTRDNEQFF. CDR3 in DNA: TGTGCCAGTAGTCGGACCAGGGACAATGAGCAGTTCTTC.

The chain links TRBV10-1 to TRBJ2-2, with D unclear. Germline V CDR1 and CDR2: WNHNN, SYGVQD (reference sequence). The CDR3 length is 12 residues. This CDR3 reads CPLGWATGELFF. CDR3 nucleotide sequence: TGCCCTCTCGGCTGGGCCACCGGGGAGCTGTTTTTT.

The chain couples TRBV2 to TRBJ2-1, with 8 bases identical to TRBD1. Trimming at V came to 5 bases and at J to 3 bases, leaving 3 bases not matched to a gene. From germline, CDR1 is SNHLY and CDR2 FYNNEI. CDR3 size: 14 residues. CDR3 sequence reads: CASSSQGGYNEQFF. The CDR3 DNA is TGTGCCAGCAGTTCACAGGGGGGCTACAATGAGCAGTTCTTC.

V gene TRBV27 combines with J gene TRBJ2-5; D unresolved. The CDR3 totals 15 residues. Germline-derived CDR1 and CDR2 are MNHEY and SMNVEV (reference sequence). V was pared by 3 bases and J by 1 base, with 12 bases between. The CDR3 spells CASSFSRVPQETQYF. In DNA, the CDR3 is TGTGCCAGCAGTTTTTCCCGGGTCCCCCAAGAGACCCAGTACTTC.

V is TRBV4-1 and J is TRBJ2-1; 14 positions agree with TRBD2. CDR3 length: 17 amino acids. Unmatched junction bases numbered 10, after V lost 4 bases and J lost 8 bases. Looked up from germline, CDR1 is MGHRA and CDR2 is YSYEKL. The CDR3 is CASSRAGLAGVYDEQFF. The CDR3 bases are TGCGCCAGCAGCCGAGCGGGACTAGCGGGGGTCTATGATGAGCAGTTCTTC.

The chain has TRBV5-1 and TRBJ2-7; perhaps D is TRBD1 or TRBD2 (5 bases each). With 6 bases removed from V and 2 bases from J, the gap between germline ends came to 15 bases. Germline V lookup: CDR1 SGHRS, CDR2 YFSETQ. CDR3 length: 14 amino acids. CDR3 nucleotide sequence: TGCGCCAGCACTCCCGGGGACCGGGCCTACGAGCAGTACTTC. Its translation: CASTPGDRAYEQYF.

On this clone: Additional DNA sequences in this sample encode the identical CDR3. The genes are TRBV14 and TRBJ2-6, with D uncertain. The CDR3 is made up of 13 amino acids. Germline CDR1 reads SGHDN; CDR2 reads FVKESK. V lost 4 bases and J lost 4, with 5 bases in between. CDR3 protein: CASSLSGANVLTF. For the CDR3, the DNA is TGTGCCAGCAGCCTATCGGGGGCCAACGTCCTGACTTTC.

The genes are TRBV6-1 and TRBJ2-5, with D possibly TRBD1 on 6 matching bases. The CDR3 contains 14 residues. Trimming cost V 4 bases and J 2 bases, with 11 bases left between them. Per germline, CDR1 MNHNS and CDR2 SASEGT. The CDR3 loop is CASSGTVNQETQYF. The CDR3 DNA sequence: TGTGCCAGCAGTGGGACAGTTAATCAAGAGACCCAGTACTTC.

The rearrangement links TRBV5-4 to TRBJ2-7; 13 positions match TRBD2. The CDR3 runs to 15 residues. Trimming removed 0 bases from V and 5 bases from J; junction bases left unmatched: 2. Germline CDR1 SGHNT, CDR2 YYREEE (reference sequence). The CDR3 region has the DNA TGTGCCAGCAGCTTGGAAGGACTAGCGGGAGACGAGCAGTACTTC. This sequence encodes CASSLEGLAGDEQYF.

The chain joins TRBV7-9 to TRBJ2-5, with 7 positions matching TRBD1. Trimming removed 3 bases from V and 1 base from J; junction bases left unmatched: 5. Germline values: CDR1 SEHNR, CDR2 FQNEAQ (reference sequence). There are 15 residues in the CDR3. This CDR3 is CASSFYGQVQETQYF. The CDR3 DNA sequence: TGTGCCAGCAGCTTTTACGGACAGGTCCAAGAGACCCAGTACTTC.

V usage is TRBV10-3 and J usage is TRBJ2-5; D ambiguous. V dropped 6 bases and J dropped 0 bases, with 11 bases sitting between them. This CDR3 is 14 amino acids long. Looked up from germline, CDR1 is ENHRY and CDR2 is SYGVKD. The CDR3 DNA follows: TGTGCCATCAGCCCTCAGGCGAACCAAGAGACCCAGTACTTC. Its protein product is CAISPQANQETQYF.

The sample holds a few counts of this clone. The V and J genes are TRBV15 and TRBJ1-2; 8 bases are a match to TRBD1. The CDR3 has 14 residues. Germline V gene lookup returns CDR1 LNHNV and CDR2 YYDKDF (reference sequence). The junction had 4 bases not matched to a gene; V was cut back by 5 bases and J by 2 bases. CDR3 sequence: CATSGDRQNYGYTF. In DNA form, the CDR3 reads TGTGCCACCAGCGGGGACAGGCAAAACTATGGCTACACCTTC. The full variable domain, completed using reference TRBV15 and TRBJ1-2, is DAMVIQNPRYQVTQFGKPVTLSCSQTLNHNVMYWYQQKSSQAPKLLFHYYDKDFNNEADTPDNFQSRRPNTSFCFLDIRSPGLGDTAMYLCATSGDRQNYGYTFGSGTRLTVV.

The chain recombines TRBV9 with TRBJ2-1; 13 positions agree with TRBD2. CDR3 length: 16 amino acids. CDR1 is SGDLS and CDR2 is YYNGEE in the germline V gene. Trimming cost V 3 bases and J 6 bases; bases outside gene matches: 6. CDR3 protein: CASSDRTSGRRNEQFF. The CDR3 DNA reads TGTGCCAGCAGCGACCGGACTAGCGGGAGACGCAATGAGCAGTTCTTC.

CDR3 sequence (DNA): TGCGCCAGCAGCCCATTGACGGGGGAGAGGCAGTTCTTC. Its protein product is CASSPLTGERQFF. The chain has TRBV4-1 and TRBJ2-1, with D maybe TRBD2 (6 bases). There are 13 residues in the CDR3. V dropped 4 bases and J dropped 12 bases, with 16 bases sitting between them. In germline, CDR1 is MGHRA, CDR2 YSYEKL.

In this sample, this clone turned up a few times. Other nucleotide sequences in the sample specify the same CDR3. The chain combines TRBV6-1 with TRBJ1-3, with 7 bases matching TRBD1. The CDR3 has 13 residues. The V segment lost 5 bases and the J segment 3 bases; nucleotides outside the gene matches: 1. Germline CDR1 is MNHNS and CDR2 is SASEGT. The DNA for the CDR3 is TGTGCCAGCAGTACAGGGGATGGAAACACCATATATTTT. Translating gives CASSTGDGNTIYF.

The rearrangement joins TRBV5-6 to TRBJ2-3; no definite D call. CDR1 is SGHDT, CDR2 YYEEEE, per germline. The CDR3 contains 15 residues. V was cut by 2 bases and J by 4 bases, with 14 bases left in between. CDR3 coding DNA: TGTGCCAGCAGCTTAGTAACCTCTTTCGCAGATACGCAGTATTTT. It translates to CASSLVTSFADTQYF.

This clone was seen just once. This sequence joins TRBV4-1 and TRBJ2-2; D may match TRBD1 or TRBD2 (5 bases each). CDR3 length equals 17 residues. The V end was cut by 1 base, the J end by 6 bases, with 18 bases between. Germline assignment: CDR1 MGHRA and CDR2 YSYEKL. The CDR3 region is CASSQATLDWGPGELFF. The CDR3 nucleotides read TGCGCCAGCAGCCAAGCCACCTTAGACTGGGGACCCGGGGAGCTGTTTTTT.

This clone has just one count. The chain combines TRBV29-1 with TRBJ1-1, with 12 bases lining up with TRBD1. CDR3 length: 14 amino acids. CDR1 SQVTM and CDR2 ANQGSEA come from the germline V gene. V lost 7 bases and J lost 3; bases outside the gene matches: 6. The CDR3: CSARDRGPHTEAFF. The CDR3 DNA is TGCAGCGCCCGGGACAGGGGGCCCCACACTGAAGCTTTCTTT.

The V and J genes are TRBV18 and TRBJ1-1, with D unclear. The germline gives CDR1 KGHSH, CDR2 LQKENI. Deletions cut 5 bases from V and 10 bases from J, with 17 bases between. The CDR3 has 13 amino acids. The CDR3 DNA reads TGTGCCAGCTCATCCCTGGACCTTCCAGCAGCTTTCTTT. Encoded protein: CASSSLDLPAAFF.

The genes are TRBV21-1 and TRBJ1-2. TRBV21-1 is recorded as a pseudogene. The CDR3 extends over 12 amino acids. The CDR3 reads CASSKTNRGYTF. Written as DNA, the CDR3 is TGTGCCAGCAGCAAAACAAACCGGGGCTACACCTTC.

The chain recombines TRBV9 with TRBJ1-2; 7 bases are a match to TRBD1. Germline V gene lookup returns CDR1 SGDLS and CDR2 YYNGEE. The CDR3 consists of 14 residues. V lost 3 bases, J lost 4 bases, and 6 bases stayed unmatched. Here the CDR3 reads CASSGYRGLYGYTF. CDR3 in DNA: TGTGCCAGCAGCGGATACAGGGGACTCTATGGCTACACCTTC.

V usage is TRBV18 and J usage is TRBJ2-1; a possible D gene is TRBD1 (5 bases). This CDR3 region has 15 residues. V lost 1 base and J lost 7, with 14 bases in between. Germline CDR1 is KGHSH and CDR2 is LQKENI. The CDR3 DNA follows: TGTGCCAGCTCACCACGGGCAGGGTTTTGGAATGAGCAGTTCTTC. Translating gives CASSPRAGFWNEQFF.

V is TRBV6-6 and J is TRBJ1-1, with a weak D call TRBD1 (5 bases). Germline V CDR1 and CDR2: MNHNY, SVGAGI (reference sequence). The CDR3 runs to 14 residues. Deletions cut 0 bases from V and 1 base from J, with 6 bases between. Written as DNA, the CDR3 is TGTGCCAGCAGTTACTCCCAGGGGAACACTGAAGCTTTCTTT. Translated: CASSYSQGNTEAFF.

The chain links TRBV2 to TRBJ1-5; a weak D match, TRBD1 (5 bases). Germline values: CDR1 SNHLY, CDR2 FYNNEI. The CDR3 sequence is 12 residues long. Trimming removed 6 bases from V and 7 bases from J, with 10 bases in between. The chain's CDR3 is CASRREGQPQHF. The CDR3 DNA reads TGTGCCAGCAGAAGGGAGGGGCAGCCCCAGCATTTT.

The J gene is TRBJ1-4, the V gene TRBV6-4; D is perhaps TRBD1 (5 bases). V lost 2 bases and J 0 bases, leaving 10 bases between the germline ends. From germline, CDR1 is MRHNA and CDR2 SNTAGT. The CDR3 extends over 16 amino acids. The CDR3 protein is CASSDVDRATNEKLFF. As DNA, the CDR3 is TGTGCCAGCAGTGACGTTGACAGAGCAACTAATGAAAAACTGTTTTTT.

The chain uses TRBV28 and TRBJ2-5, with a tentative D call TRBD2 (6 bases). Trimming shortened V by 8 bases and J by 9 bases, and 16 bases separated the two germline ends. In germline, CDR1 is MDHEN, CDR2 SYDVKM. The CDR3 covers 12 residues. The CDR3 sequence is CASAFYGRPQYF. The CDR3 DNA reads TGTGCCAGCGCATTCTACGGGAGACCCCAGTACTTC. Looking up the rest from reference TRBV28 and TRBJ2-5 gives the full variable domain: DVKVTQSSRYLVKRTGEKVFLECVQDMDHENMFWYRQDPGLGLRLIYFSYDVKMKEKGDIPEGYSVSREKKERFSLILESASTNQTSMYLCASAFYGRPQYFGPGTRLLVL.

The rearrangement uses TRBV15 and TRBJ2-5, with a weak D call TRBD1 (5 bases). This CDR3 is 13 amino acids long. CDR1 and CDR2 (germline): LNHNV, YYDKDF (reference sequence). V dropped 2 bases and J dropped 4 bases, with 8 bases sitting between them. DNA for the CDR3: TGTGCCACCAGCAGACAGGGTGCAGAGACCCAGTACTTC. This encodes CATSRQGAETQYF.

On this clone: Since a much larger clone is just one base distant, this may be a read error. The chain recombines TRBV4-2 with TRBJ2-7; tentatively, D is TRBD2 (5 bases). Germline V gives CDR1 LGHNA, CDR2 YNFKEQ. The germline V and J ends were trimmed by 4 bases and 2 bases, with 9 bases remaining between them. The CDR3 runs 13 residues. In DNA, the CDR3 is TGTGCCAGCAGCCCCCCGGGGACCTACGAGCAGTACTTC. It is translated as CASSPPGTYEQYF.